A selection of T cell receptor beta chains follows, all from one sample in a study of T cell responses to AZD1222 COVID-19 vaccine. Produced via immunoSEQ multiplex PCR; TCRdb's table is partial and in-frame only. Of some 120,000 clones listed, around 89% were seen once; the top ten hold 11%. Source: peripheral blood, taken on day 0 of MenACWY control vaccination. These receptors were collected from an adult in good health. Each CDR3 is given with its conserved first and last residue. A D gene is named only where the DNA matches it firmly. Rows may omit the clone size; those that give it use once, few, many or a size class.

size	J	V	D	CDR3	DNA
NA	TRBJ1-4	TRBV30	NA	CAWSHGGSNEKLFF	TGTGCCTGGAGCCACGGAGGGTCTAATGAAAAACTGTTTTTT
once	TRBJ2-4	TRBV7-3	NA	CASSLITGDIQYF	TGTGCCAGCAGCTTAATCACGGGGGACATTCAGTACTTC
once	TRBJ1-5	TRBV2	NA	CASRPDRDQPQHF	TGTGCCAGCAGACCCGACCGGGATCAGCCCCAGCATTTT
NA	TRBJ2-2	TRBV11-3	TRBD2	CASSPWTSETGELFF	TGTGCCAGCAGCCCATGGACTAGCGAGACCGGGGAGCTGTTTTTT
NA	TRBJ2-5	TRBV19	TRBD1	CASSIGQGVETQYF	TGTGCCAGTAGTATAGGACAGGGAGTTGAGACCCAGTACTTC
NA	TRBJ2-5	TRBV4-2	TRBD2	CASSQATGGNQETQYF	TGTGCCAGCAGCCAAGCAACGGGAGGCAATCAAGAGACCCAGTACTTC
NA	TRBJ1-4	TRBV27	NA	CASSSLGTNEKLFF	TGTGCCAGCAGCTCGTTGGGGACTAATGAAAAACTGTTTTTT
NA	TRBJ1-5	TRBV2	NA	CASSQGKYQPQHF	TGTGCCAGCAGTCAGGGGAAGTATCAGCCCCAGCATTTT
few	TRBJ2-3	TRBV4-1	TRBD2	CASSQEGSGSSADTQYF	TGCGCCAGCAGCCAAGAGGGTAGCGGGAGTTCCGCAGATACGCAGTATTTT
NA	TRBJ1-5	TRBV30	TRBD1	CAWSLGTGGQPQHF	TGTGCCTGGAGCTTAGGGACAGGGGGTCAGCCCCAGCATTTT
NA	TRBJ2-2	TRBV3-1/TRBV3-2	NA	CASSQDLVNTGELFF	TGTGCCAGCAGCCAAGATTTGGTCAACACCGGGGAGCTGTTTTTT
NA	TRBJ1-1	TRBV9	NA	CASSVAHPGAEAFF	TGTGCCAGCAGCGTAGCCCACCCCGGGGCTGAAGCTTTCTTT
NA	TRBJ2-5	TRBV7-3	NA	CASIVYFQETQYF	TGTGCCAGTATCGTCTATTTCCAAGAGACCCAGTACTTC
NA	TRBJ1-6	TRBV2	NA	CASSGQVNYNSPLHF	TGTGCCAGCAGTGGACAGGTCAACTATAATTCACCCCTCCACTTT
NA	TRBJ2-7	TRBV14	NA	CASSQDPADVQYF	TGTGCCAGCAGCCAAGATCCCGCCGACGTACAGTACTTC
NA	TRBJ2-1	TRBV6-6	TRBD2	CASSRGTSGTNEQFF	TGTGCCAGCAGTCGGGGGACTAGCGGGACGAATGAGCAGTTCTTC
NA	TRBJ2-7	TRBV10-3	NA	CAISDSSYEQYF	TGTGCCATCAGTGACTCCTCCTACGAGCAGTACTTC
NA	TRBJ2-7	TRBV6-2/TRBV6-3	TRBD2	CASSYSAGVSYEQYF	TGTGCCAGCAGTTACTCAGCGGGAGTTTCCTACGAGCAGTACTTC
NA	TRBJ1-3	TRBV3-1/TRBV3-2	NA	CASSQASGHGNTIYF	TGTGCCAGCAGCCAAGCCTCAGGGCATGGAAACACCATATATTTT
NA	TRBJ1-1	TRBV19	NA	CASSTQGSTEAFF	TGTGCCAGTAGTACACAGGGTAGCACTGAAGCTTTCTTT
NA	TRBJ1-1	TRBV10-1	NA	CASKVGVNTEAFF	TGCGCCAGCAAGGTTGGGGTGAACACTGAAGCTTTCTTT
NA	TRBJ2-7	TRBV11-2	NA	CASSKQGYHEQYF	TGTGCCAGCAGCAAACAGGGTTACCACGAGCAGTACTTC
NA	TRBJ2-7	TRBV5-4	TRBD2	CASSFGLAPYEQYF	TGTGCCAGCAGCTTCGGACTAGCCCCCTACGAGCAGTACTTC
NA	TRBJ1-1	TRBV3-1/TRBV3-2	NA	CASSQRDSGNAEAFF	TGTGCCAGCAGCCAACGGGACTCGGGTAACGCTGAAGCTTTCTTT
NA	TRBJ1-6	TRBV7-2	NA	CATQLTKGVGESPLHF	TGTGCCACCCAACTGACCAAGGGTGTTGGGGAATCACCCCTCCACTTT
once	TRBJ1-4	TRBV5-1	TRBD1	CASGLQGVDEKLFF	TGCGCCAGCGGCTTACAGGGGGTTGATGAAAAACTGTTTTTT
NA	TRBJ1-4	TRBV2	NA	CASKGLDEKLFF	TGTGCCAGCAAAGGACTCGATGAAAAACTGTTTTTT
NA	TRBJ2-2	TRBV29-1	NA	CSVLSHTGELFF	TGCAGCGTTCTCAGCCACACCGGGGAGCTGTTTTTT
NA	TRBJ2-7	TRBV6-6	TRBD1	CASSYPKRQGELQYF	TGTGCCAGCAGTTACCCTAAAAGACAGGGGGAGTTGCAGTACTTC
NA	TRBJ2-1	TRBV6-4	TRBD2	CASSDTSGNNEQFF	TGTGCCAGCAGTGACACTAGCGGCAACAATGAGCAGTTCTTC
NA	TRBJ2-3	TRBV4-1	NA	CASRPERSGGDTQYF	TGCGCCAGCAGACCTGAGCGGTCCGGGGGAGATACGCAGTATTTT